The 18 T cell receptor beta chains below all came from one sample that was sequenced in a study of T cells after yellow fever vaccination. Each CDR3 protein gets one entry after TCRdb re-called the 5' RACE reads with MiXCR. This table has some 200,000 distinct CDR3 sequences, about 10% appearing once. Source: CD8+ T cells sorted from PBMCs, taken 15 days after the yellow fever booster vaccination. All receptors derive from a man in his late teens or twenties who received the YFV17D yellow fever vaccine.

This clonotype was recorded many times. The rearrangement uses TRBV4-3 and TRBJ2-3; TRBD2 matches 8 bases. The germline V gene encodes CDR1 LGHNA and CDR2 YSLEER. The CDR3 has 15 amino acids. V was pared by 4 bases and J by 3 bases, with 6 bases of the junction left unmatched. The CDR3 loop reads CASSPRGGRTDTQYF. CDR3 bases: TGCGCCAGCAGCCCACGCGGGGGGCGGACAGATACGCAGTATTTT.

This clonotype has more than one count but fewer than ten. CDR3 DNA: TGTGCCAGCAGCGTAGCAGGAGTTCAAGAGACCCAGTACTTC. Translated: CASSVAGVQETQYF. The chain couples TRBV9 to TRBJ2-5; no clear D gene. Germline V gene data show CDR1 as SGDLS and CDR2 as YYNGEE. The germline V and J ends were trimmed by 0 bases and 2 bases, with 8 bases remaining between them. The CDR3 has 14 amino acids. Combining the CDR3 with reference TRBV9 and TRBJ2-5 gives the whole variable domain DSGVTQTPKHLITATGQRVTLRCSPRSGDLSVYWYQQSLDQGLQFLIQYYNGEERAKGNILERFSAQQFPDLHSELNLSSLELGDSALYFCASSVAGVQETQYFGPGTRLLVL.

This clonotype was seen many times. The genes are TRBV6-5 and TRBJ1-5; D might be TRBD1 (6 bases). In germline, CDR1 is MNHEY, CDR2 SVGAGI. The CDR3 consists of 16 residues. With 6 bases removed from V and 0 bases from J, the gap between germline ends came to 15 bases. CDR3 DNA sequence: TGTGCCAGCAGCATCTCGGGGGGCTATAGCAATCAGCCCCAGCATTTT. It is translated as CASSISGGYSNQPQHF.

This clonotype has more than one count but fewer than ten. The gene calls are TRBV2 and TRBJ2-1; D is possibly TRBD1 or TRBD2 (5 bases each). The CDR3 is 12 residues long. V shed 4 bases and J shed 8 bases, with 9 bases lying between them. The germline CDR1 and CDR2 sequences are SNHLY and FYNNEI. CDR3 coding DNA: TGTGCCAGCAGTGGAGGGGCCGATGAGCAGTTCTTC. Protein: CASSGGADEQFF.

This chain connects TRBV20-1 to TRBJ1-3; D remains unclear. CDR3 length: 15 residues. Germline values: CDR1 DFQATT, CDR2 SNEGSKA (reference sequence). The V gene lost 0 bases and the J gene lost 0 bases, with 9 bases spanning the gap. The CDR3 region is CSAREWWSSGNTIYF. The CDR3 DNA follows: TGCAGTGCTAGAGAGTGGTGGAGCTCTGGAAACACCATATATTTT.

This clonotype was counted between two and nine times. The chain combines TRBV12-3 or TRBV12-4 with TRBJ2-5; the D gene is possibly TRBD1 (6 bases). Between the trimmed V and J ends, which lost 4 bases and 1 base, there was a span of 16 bases. The CDR3 consists of 16 residues. CDR3 in amino acids: CASSSENTGSQETQYF. The CDR3 DNA sequence: TGTGCCAGCAGTTCTGAGAACACAGGGTCCCAAGAGACCCAGTACTTC.

This clonotype has ten or more counts. The chain is built from TRBV11-2 and TRBJ2-3, with TRBD1 matching over 8 bases. Germline V gene data show CDR1 as SGHAT and CDR2 as FQNNGV. The CDR3 length is 15 residues. The V segment lost 1 base and the J segment 4 bases; nucleotides outside the gene matches: 4. DNA of the CDR3: TGTGCCAGCAGCTTAGTAGCAGGGGGCCCAGATACGCAGTATTTT. Translation: CASSLVAGGPDTQYF.

The gene calls are TRBV25-1 and TRBJ2-3, with unresolved D. Germline lookup yields CDR1 MGHDK and CDR2 SYGVNS. CDR3 size: 11 residues. Trimming stripped 7 bases from V and 0 bases from J, with 2 bases between. Here the CDR3 reads CASMSTDTQYF. DNA for the CDR3: TGTGCCAGCATGAGCACAGATACGCAGTATTTT.

In this sample, this clonotype turned up a few times. The chain joins TRBV12-3 or TRBV12-4 to TRBJ2-3; D could derive from TRBD1 or TRBD2 (5 bases each). The CDR3 covers 12 residues. The V and J ends lost 1 base and 11 bases respectively, with 10 bases between them. CDR3: CASSLGQRGQYF. Written as DNA, the CDR3 is TGTGCCAGCAGTTTAGGACAGAGGGGGCAGTATTTT.

Ten or more counts support this clonotype. The V gene is TRBV6-4, the J gene TRBJ2-3, with 11 bases identical to TRBD2. Trimming took 3 bases from V and 5 from J; bases not matched to a gene: 4. Looked up from germline, CDR1 is MRHNA and CDR2 is SNTAGT. The CDR3 length is 15 residues. This CDR3 reads CASSETSGDEDTQYF. As DNA, the CDR3 is TGTGCCAGCAGTGAGACTAGCGGGGACGAAGATACGCAGTATTTT.

This clonotype was seen only a few times. The V gene is TRBV4-1, the J gene TRBJ1-6; D is undetermined. Per germline, CDR1 MGHRA and CDR2 YSYEKL. V was pared by 1 base and J by 7 bases, with 17 bases between. The length of the CDR3 is 17 residues. CDR3: CASSQVSGRVGNSPLHF. In DNA, the CDR3 is TGCGCCAGCAGCCAAGTCTCCGGGCGGGTAGGGAATTCACCCCTCCACTTT.

In this sample, this clonotype turned up a few times. An end of the junction differs from the germline gene, which may be a read error. This chain connects TRBV11-2 to TRBJ2-2; no definite D call. The germline gives CDR1 SGHAT, CDR2 FQNNGV. This CDR3 is built from 12 residues. CDR3 nucleotide sequence: TGTGCCAGCAGCCTAGAGGTTGGGTGGATGTTTTTT. This encodes CASSLEVGWMFF.

This clonotype was seen a few times. The V and J genes are TRBV11-3 and TRBJ2-4; the D is unclear. V dropped 5 bases and J dropped 6 bases, with 23 bases sitting between them. Germline lookup yields CDR1 SGHNT and CDR2 YENEEA. CDR3 length: 17 amino acids. For the CDR3, the DNA is TGTGCCAGCAGCAACCCCGGTCGGCAGAGACACGGAAACATTCAGTACTTC. Its protein product is CASSNPGRQRHGNIQYF.

There are a few counts of this clonotype. A read error may explain this, as a much larger clone is one base away. This sequence joins TRBV6-6 and TRBJ2-7; D not resolved. The CDR3 runs 11 residues. The V end lost 2 bases, the J end lost 3 bases, and 2 bases lay between the germline ends. Germline values: CDR1 MNHNY, CDR2 SVGAGI (reference sequence). CDR3 coding DNA: TGTGCCAGCAGTTACAACTACGAGCAGTACTTC. Its translation is CASSYNYEQYF.

The gene calls are TRBV5-4 and TRBJ2-7; D ambiguous. The CDR3 loop spans 15 amino acids. Trimming stripped 2 bases from V and 2 bases from J, with 14 bases between. CDR1 SGHNT and CDR2 YYREEE come from the germline V gene (reference sequence). In DNA form, the CDR3 reads TGTGCCAGCAGCTTTAGGAGCGTCGCTACCTACGAGCAGTACGTC. Its protein product is CASSFRSVATYEQYV.

This clonotype has just a few counts. The chain links TRBV29-1 to TRBJ2-7; TRBD2 is a possible D gene (5 bases). From germline, CDR1 is SQVTM and CDR2 ANQGSEA. Deletions cut 4 bases from V and 3 bases from J, with 19 bases between. The length of the CDR3 is 15 residues. This CDR3 is CSVAPTMRAGYEQYF. The CDR3 DNA sequence: TGCAGCGTTGCACCGACCATGAGGGCAGGCTACGAGCAGTACTTC.

The rearrangement joins TRBV4-3 to TRBJ2-5; a possible D gene is TRBD2 (5 bases). Germline CDR1 reads LGHNA; CDR2 reads YSLEER. The CDR3 is 14 residues long. Between the trimmed V and J ends, which lost 0 bases and 4 bases, there was a span of 9 bases. CDR3 nucleotides: TGCGCCAGCAGCCAAGAGGGAGTAGCAGAGACCCAGTACTTC. Translation: CASSQEGVAETQYF.

In this sample, this clonotype turned up a few times. The chain is built from TRBV6-2 or TRBV6-3 and TRBJ2-7, with TRBD1 matching 7 bases. V shed 8 bases, J shed 3 bases, and the junction held 10 bases outside the gene matches. The CDR3 runs 14 residues. Germline V gene data show CDR1 as MNHEY and CDR2 as SVGEGT. CDR3: CASGDRDSSYEQYF. In nucleotides, the CDR3 is TGTGCCAGCGGAGATCGGGACAGCAGCTACGAGCAGTACTTC.